This is a list of T cell receptor beta chains from one sample in a study of patients and donors after allogeneic stem cell transplantation. A single record per CDR3 protein comes from TCRdb applying MiXCR to the RT-PCR reads. The sample consists of some 230,000 distinct CDR3 sequences, 14% of them appearing once. The sample was blood, either unsorted or a sorted T cell fraction (not recorded which). All receptors derive from a human donor who was either an allogeneic HSCT recipient or a stem cell or donor lymphocyte infusion donor (not recorded which). It is not recorded whose cells these are; they may come from a transplant donor. CDR3s include the opening cysteine and the closing phenylalanine or tryptophan. D genes are given only for firm matches. Only part of the rows carry a size: once, few, many, or a class if the clone is expanded.

TRBJ2-4 | many | TRBV20-1 | - | CSASSAAKAKNIQYF | TGCAGTGCTAGTTCTGCCGCCAAAGCCAAAAACATTCAGTACTTC
TRBJ2-2 | - | TRBV5-1 | TRBD2 | CASSTGTSGYTGELFF | TGCGCCAGCAGCACGGGGACTAGCGGATACACCGGGGAGCTGTTTTTT
TRBJ2-7 | - | TRBV20-1 | - | CSASLYSETPNEQYF | TGCAGTGCTAGTTTGTACAGCGAAACACCGAACGAGCAGTACTTC
TRBJ2-2 | - | TRBV7-2 | - | CASSLQGGRSPGELFF | TGTGCCAGCAGCTTACAAGGGGGGAGGTCCCCCGGGGAGCTGTTTTTT
TRBJ2-7 | many | TRBV21-1 | - | CASWPGTHEQYF | TGTGCCAGTTGGCCAGGGACCCACGAGCAGTACTTC
TRBJ1-2 | few | TRBV4-1 | - | CASSQVFRTDPYGYTF | TGCGCCAGCAGCCAAGTATTCAGGACAGATCCCTATGGCTACACCTTC
TRBJ2-1 | few | TRBV20-1 | - | CSAPNSYNEQFF | TGCAGTGCTCCGAACTCCTACAATGAGCAGTTCTTC
TRBJ2-3 | - | TRBV6-2/TRBV6-3 | - | CASRALGTSTDTQYF | TGTGCCAGCAGAGCCCTTGGGACTAGCACAGATACGCAGTATTTT
TRBJ1-1 | few | TRBV20-1 | TRBD1 | CSARLQGFVNTEAFF | TGCAGTGCTAGGCTACAGGGGTTCGTGAACACTGAAGCTTTCTTT
TRBJ1-5 | many | TRBV6-7 | - | CASSYSIIPQHF | TGTGCCAGCAGTTACTCGATAATACCCCAGCATTTT
TRBJ2-2 | few | TRBV7-2 | TRBD2 | CASSLGLAGITGELFF | TGTGCCAGCAGCTTGGGACTAGCGGGTATCACCGGGGAGCTGTTTTTT
TRBJ2-7 | - | TRBV5-6 | - | CASSLGGAGIPYEQYF | TGTGCCAGCAGCTTGGGTGGGGCAGGGATCCCCTACGAGCAGTACTTC
TRBJ2-5 | - | TRBV25-1 | - | CASSEYVGSGSAQYF | TGTGCCAGCAGTGAATACGTGGGTTCGGGGTCGGCCCAGTACTTC